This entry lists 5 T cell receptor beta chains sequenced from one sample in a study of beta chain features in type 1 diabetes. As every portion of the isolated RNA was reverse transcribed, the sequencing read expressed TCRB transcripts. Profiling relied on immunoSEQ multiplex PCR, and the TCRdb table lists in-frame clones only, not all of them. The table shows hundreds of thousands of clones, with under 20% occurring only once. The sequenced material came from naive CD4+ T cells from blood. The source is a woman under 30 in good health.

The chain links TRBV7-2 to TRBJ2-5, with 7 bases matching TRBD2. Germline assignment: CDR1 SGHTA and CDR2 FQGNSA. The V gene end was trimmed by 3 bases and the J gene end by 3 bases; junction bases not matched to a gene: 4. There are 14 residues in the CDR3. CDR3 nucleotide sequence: TGTGCCAGCAGCTTGCCAGGGAGGGAAGAGACCCAGTACTTC. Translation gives CASSLPGREETQYF.

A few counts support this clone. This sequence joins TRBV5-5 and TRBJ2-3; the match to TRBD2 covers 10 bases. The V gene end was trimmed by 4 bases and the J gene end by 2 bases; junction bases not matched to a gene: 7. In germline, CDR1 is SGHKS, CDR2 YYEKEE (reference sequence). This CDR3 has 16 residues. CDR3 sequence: CASSATLAGFTDTQYF. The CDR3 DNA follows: TGTGCCAGCAGCGCCACACTAGCGGGGTTCACAGATACGCAGTATTTT.

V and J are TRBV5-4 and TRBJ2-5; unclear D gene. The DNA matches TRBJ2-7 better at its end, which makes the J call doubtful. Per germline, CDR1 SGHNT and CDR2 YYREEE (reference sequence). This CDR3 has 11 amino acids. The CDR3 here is CASSLEGEQYF. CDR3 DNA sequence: TGTGCCAGCAGCTTGGAGGGCGAGCAGTACTTC.

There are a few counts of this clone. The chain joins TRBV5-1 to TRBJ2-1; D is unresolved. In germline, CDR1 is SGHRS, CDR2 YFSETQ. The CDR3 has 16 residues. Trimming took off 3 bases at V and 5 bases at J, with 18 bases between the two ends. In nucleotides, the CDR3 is TGCGCCAGCAGCTCGCAATCTAGTCGCCTCAACAATGAGCAGTTCTTC. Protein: CASSSQSSRLNNEQFF.

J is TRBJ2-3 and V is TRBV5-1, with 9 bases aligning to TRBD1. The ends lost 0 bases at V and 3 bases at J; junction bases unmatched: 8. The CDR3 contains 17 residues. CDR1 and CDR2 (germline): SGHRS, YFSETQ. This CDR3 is CASSLDPGTGRTDTQYF. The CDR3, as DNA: TGCGCCAGCAGCTTGGACCCCGGGACAGGGCGAACAGATACGCAGTATTTT. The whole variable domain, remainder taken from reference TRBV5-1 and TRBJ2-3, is KAGVTQTPRYLIKTRGQQVTLSCSPISGHRSVSWYQQTPGQGLQFLFEYFSETQRNKGNFPGRFSGRQFSNSRSEMNVSTLELGDSALYLCASSLDPGTGRTDTQYFGPGTRLTVL.